This T cell receptor (beta chain) derives from a study of blood T cell repertoires in COVID-19. Whole-study context: In each case, the material was cDNA or gDNA derived from T cells, B-cell-depleted T cells, or PBMCs.

The CDR3 has 18 amino acids. Germline assignment: CDR1 SEHNR and CDR2 FQNEAQ (reference sequence). With V trimmed by 5 bases and J by 0 bases, 12 bases remained unmatched. Enrolment of Seattle patients took place during active infection, and they were followed longitudinally. Produced via immunoSEQ multiplex PCR; TCRdb's table is partial and in-frame only. The sample holds about 220,000 clones, 65% to 90% seen once. The V call is TRBV7-9, the J call TRBJ2-7; 11 bases align to TRBD2. Sequenced material: peripheral blood. The clonotype comes from a woman in her seventies with COVID-19, enrolled during active disease. CDR3 region: CASSRGLAGVLLSYEQYF. CDR3 in DNA: TGTGCCAGCAGCCGCGGACTAGCGGGTGTTCTTCTCTCCTACGAGCAGTACTTC.